This TCR beta chain was recorded in a study of tumor-infiltrating lymphocytes in primary liver carcinoma (dated by TCRdb to 2016 to 2017). Context from the whole study: The five patients, three men and two women aged 30 to 69 years, had hepatocellular carcinoma (four) or combined HCC and intrahepatic cholangiocarcinoma (one). The tumors of the five patients were staged as T1-T3 N0M0, with maximum diameters ranging from roughly 4.2 to 10 cm. Repertoires from technical replicates were highly reproducible, with mean shared-clone rates near 0.89 and correlation coefficients above 0.98. The study combined TCRbeta repertoire sequencing, expression microarrays and whole-exome sequencing across five regions of each liver tumor, with adjacent normal tissue and blood. A total of roughly 35 specimens from 5 patients, comprising around 25 tumor regions, 5 adjacent noncancerous liver tissues and 5 peripheral blood samples, were covered by TCRbeta repertoire sequencing. Roughly 3.5 to 7.5 million productive TCRbeta reads were obtained per sample, and no significant difference in read depth was found between tissue types.

This clonotype has ten or more counts. Its antigen specificity is not known. No base quality information exists; no much larger clone differs at one position. V trim: 5 bases; J trim: 1 base; unmatched bases: 4. The germline V gene (reference sequence) specifies SEHNR as CDR1 and FQNEAQ as CDR2. Measured from the cysteine to the phenylalanine, the CDR3 is 16 residues long. Only the CDR3 DNA is retained, 48 bases long and in frame from the first base. Total RNA and DNA were co-extracted from approximately 20-30 mg of bulk tissue with the AllPrep DNA/RNA mini kit, without cell sorting. Between November 2015 and early 2016, five patients in China with histopathologically diagnosed primary liver carcinoma had their tumors surgically resected. Patients had chronic HBV infection and were treatment-naive at sampling. Each fresh piece of tumor and adjacent tissue was cut in two, with one half stored in RNAlater at -80 degrees C and the other half sent for histology.

General findings and caveats noted by the study authors: Compared with blood, tumors had a significantly larger share of the repertoire taken up by the top 250 clones (p = 0.039). Because only the TCR beta chain was sequenced and unpaired alpha chains were not captured, true repertoire diversity is likely underestimated. The study included only five patients, and the authors note findings should be validated in a larger study. Comparison of CD4+ and CD8+ T cell repertoires was precluded by the use of bulk unsorted samples. Repertoire overlap was found to be higher between tumor regions (mean approximately 35%) than between tumor-adjacent (roughly 17%) or tumor-blood (around 14%) pairs, consistent with antigen-driven expansion.

Using a constant-region primer and ProtoScript II reverse transcriptase, TCRbeta-specific cDNA was reverse-transcribed from around 500 ng total RNA. Three nested multiplex PCR rounds, following a slightly modified ARM-PCR procedure, were used to build the TCRbeta libraries. Each of the first two PCR rounds ran for approximately 11 cycles using multiplex TRBV1-TRBV30 forward primers together with a Cbeta reverse primer. Sample barcodes and Illumina adapters were attached in a final 25-cycle PCR using Deep VentR polymerase. Before sequencing, amplicons of 200-500 bp were purified from gel using a QIAquick gel extraction kit. An Illumina HiSeq 2500 was used to sequence the TCRbeta amplicons, generating 250-bp paired-end reads. Concerning the study's data processing: Reads were quality-trimmed with Trimmomatic v0.33, and paired reads were merged with FLASH v1.2.11 to recover full CDR3 sequences. MiGEC v1.2.1b assigned V, D and J germline segments to the rearranged TCRbeta sequences. Clonotype statistics and Shannon-Wiener diversity indices were calculated with VDJtools v1.0.0. To cut down on sampling bias, every analysis after diversity analysis relied on just the 250 most abundant clonotypes from each sample. TCRdb reworked the public reads: Q25 trimming with fastp, MiXCR clone assembly, productive beta chains retained. Rows with one shared CDR3 protein collapse into an entry with the most common genes and DNA. V and J calls and clone size were set by TCRdb, not the authors. The sample data list around 79,000 distinct CDR3 sequences, and roughly 69% of these were observed just once. The top ten hold approximately 27% of the sample.

What was sequenced was tumor-adjacent normal liver tissue. The receptor comes from a man between 35 and 55 years old with primary liver carcinoma and hepatitis B virus infection. Recombination joined TRBV7-9 with TRBJ2-5; the junction holds 13 bases that match TRBD2. The CDR3 has the sequence CASSPGLAGVQETQYF. The DNA sequence is as follows: TGTGCCAGCAGCCCAGGACTAGCGGGAGTCCAAGAGACCCAGTACTTC.